A selection of T cell receptor beta chains follows, all from one sample in a study of vaccination and CD4 T cells after COVID-19. TCRdb redid the calling of the PCR reads with MiXCR, one entry per CDR3 protein. Among over 4,000 distinct CDR3 sequences listed, approximately 64% were seen once. These receptors' targets are unknown. The sequenced sample consisted of CD4+ T cells from blood, cultured in vitro. The receptor set was obtained from a human donor in good health. The CDR3 runs from the conserved cysteine through the conserved F or W. D genes are given only for firm matches. Only part of the rows carry a size: once, few, many, or a class if the clone is expanded.

CDR3nt	CDR3aa	d_gene	v_gene	abundance	j_gene
TGTGCCAGTAGTACGCAGGGAAGTACTGGCTACACCTTC	CASSTQGSTGYTF	.	TRBV19	large	TRBJ1-2
TGTGCCACCAGCAGTCGACGGGCGGGCACTGAAGCTTTCTTT	CATSSRRAGTEAFF	.	TRBV15	few	TRBJ1-1
TGTGCCAGCAGCCGAAACTCGGGACTAGCGGGAGTACGCAATGAGCAGTTCTTC	CASSRNSGLAGVRNEQFF	TRBD2	TRBV14	once	TRBJ2-1
TGCGCCAGCAGCCAACGCTCCGCGGGGGGCCGTACCGGGGAGCTGTTTTTT	CASSQRSAGGRTGELFF	TRBD2	TRBV4-3	few	TRBJ2-2
TGTGCCAGCAGACCAAACCATAACACTGAAGCTTTCTTT	CASRPNHNTEAFF	.	TRBV25-1	.	TRBJ1-1
TGTGCCAGCAGTTTAAAGGTAAACACTGAAGCTTTCTTT	CASSLKVNTEAFF	.	TRBV28	.	TRBJ1-1
TGTGCCACCAGCAGAGATCCCGCCCTAGCGGGAGAGACCCAGTACTTC	CATSRDPALAGETQYF	TRBD2	TRBV15	.	TRBJ2-5
TGCAGTGCCGATTCGGGGACTAGCGGGAGCTCCTACGAGCAGTACTTC	CSADSGTSGSSYEQYF	TRBD2	TRBV20-1	.	TRBJ2-7
TGTGCCAGCAGCTCCCTTTCGTTAGATACGCAGTATTTT	CASSSLSLDTQYF	.	TRBV7-2	.	TRBJ2-3
TGTGCCAGCAGCTTTGGTAGTGGGGTTGGCTCACCCCTCCACTTT	CASSFGSGVGSPLHF	.	TRBV7-9	few	TRBJ1-6
TGTGCCACCAGCAGAGATCGGGCAGGGAGGCATCAGCCCCAGCATTTT	CATSRDRAGRHQPQHF	.	TRBV15	.	TRBJ1-5
TGTGCCAGCAGTTACTCGAGGACGGCGCAATCCTACGAGCAGTACTTC	CASSYSRTAQSYEQYF	.	TRBV6-5	.	TRBJ2-7
TGTGCCAGCAGCCCCAGACAGGGGACCGGGGAGCTGTTTTTT	CASSPRQGTGELFF	TRBD1	TRBV7-6	.	TRBJ2-2
TGTGCCAGTCGGGCCCTGGGGGCCAAGAACACTGAAGCTTTCTTT	CASRALGAKNTEAFF	.	TRBV19	.	TRBJ1-1
TGTGCCAGCAGCCAAGGACTGCAGTCGGGGGCCCAGTACTTC	CASSQGLQSGAQYF	.	TRBV7-9	.	TRBJ2-5
TGTGCCAGCAGCCGATCGCCGGTGAACACTGAAGCTTTCTTT	CASSRSPVNTEAFF	.	TRBV14	.	TRBJ1-1
TGTGCCAGCAGCCCAAGTCAGAACTCTGGAAACACCATATATTTT	CASSPSQNSGNTIYF	.	TRBV7-8	.	TRBJ1-3
TGTGCCAGCAGCGAGGGGACAGCAGAGCACGAGCAGTACTTC	CASSEGTAEHEQYF	TRBD1	TRBV6-1	.	TRBJ2-7
TGCGCCAGCAGCTTACCGGGACTAGCGGGGTCAGATACGCAGTATTTT	CASSLPGLAGSDTQYF	TRBD2	TRBV5-1	.	TRBJ2-3
TGCGCCAGCAGCCTGGGACTTTACACCGGGGAGCTGTTTTTT	CASSLGLYTGELFF	.	TRBV5-1	large	TRBJ2-2
TGTGCCAGTAGCCCCGGGGGACTTGGAAACACCATATATTTT	CASSPGGLGNTIYF	.	TRBV19	.	TRBJ1-3
TGTGCCAGCAGTTTAACCATCCAGACTAGCGGGAGGGCCATCTCCTACGAGCAGTACTTC	CASSLTIQTSGRAISYEQYF	TRBD2	TRBV12-3/TRBV12-4	.	TRBJ2-7
TGTGCCAGCAGCTTAACACAGCTCAATCAGCCCCAGCATTTT	CASSLTQLNQPQHF	.	TRBV7-2	few	TRBJ1-5
TGTGCCAGCAGCTTAGAAGCTCAGGGGGAAGAGACCCAGTACTTC	CASSLEAQGEETQYF	TRBD1	TRBV7-6	few	TRBJ2-5
TGTGCCAGCAGCCGGACTAGCCTCCCCCCGACAGATACGCAGTATTTT	CASSRTSLPPTDTQYF	TRBD2	TRBV7-2	.	TRBJ2-3
TGTGCCAGCACTTGGGGGGGGCGGGTCACTGAAGCTTTCTTT	CASTWGGRVTEAFF	.	TRBV12-3/TRBV12-4	.	TRBJ1-1
TGTGCCAGCAATCTTTCCGGGCAGCGCAATCAGCCCCAGCATTTT	CASNLSGQRNQPQHF	.	TRBV27	.	TRBJ1-5
TGTGCCAGCAGCTTAGACAAGGGGCGGTTTGGAGCTTTCTTT	CASSLDKGRFGAFF	.	TRBV7-2	.	TRBJ1-1
TGTGCCAGCTCAGCGGACAGTGTGAGCTCCTATAATTCACCCCTCCACTTT	CASSADSVSSYNSPLHF	.	TRBV18	medium-sized	TRBJ1-6
TGTGCCAGCAGTGGGGGTTCCTCACCCCTCCACTTT	CASSGGSSPLHF	.	TRBV2	.	TRBJ1-6
TGTGCCAGCAGCTCCCTCTTGGGGCTAGCGGGGGGGCGTGGGTGGGTCTACGAGCAGTACTTC	CASSSLLGLAGGRGWVYEQYF	TRBD2	TRBV7-2	.	TRBJ2-7
TGCAGTGCCACGCCGAACACCGGGGAGCTGTTTTTT	CSATPNTGELFF	.	TRBV20-1	.	TRBJ2-2
TGCGCCAGCAGCACCCTAAACACAGATACGCAGTATTTT	CASSTLNTDTQYF	.	TRBV5-1	.	TRBJ2-3
TGTGCCAGCAGTCGGACAGGAGATTCACCCCTCCACTTT	CASSRTGDSPLHF	TRBD1	TRBV25-1	.	TRBJ1-6
TGTGCCAGCAGGAATACAGGGGGCTTGGGGTATGGCTACACCTTC	CASRNTGGLGYGYTF	TRBD1	TRBV27	few	TRBJ1-2
TGTGCCAGCGGCTTAGACGTGACCTACGAGCAGTACTTC	CASGLDVTYEQYF	.	TRBV28	few	TRBJ2-7
TGTGCCAGCAAGGAAAGCGGCCTAGGCAGCTATGGCTACACCTTC	CASKESGLGSYGYTF	.	TRBV27	.	TRBJ1-2
TGTGCCAGCAGCTTGGGGGGATTGGCCACTGAAGCTTTCTTT	CASSLGGLATEAFF	.	TRBV11-2	.	TRBJ1-1
TGCAGTACCGCACTAGCGGGCCAAGAGACCCAGTACTTC	CSTALAGQETQYF	TRBD2	TRBV20-1	.	TRBJ2-5
TGCAGTGCTTCCGGTGGCGTGGTGGTGGCCAAAAACATTCAGTACTTC	CSASGGVVVAKNIQYF	.	TRBV20-1	.	TRBJ2-4
TGTGCCAGCAGGAGGGGACAGGGGGCTTGGGATACGCAGTATTTT	CASRRGQGAWDTQYF	TRBD1	TRBV6-1	.	TRBJ2-3
TGTGCCAGTAGTCTTCCGGGACAGGCAAATTATGGCTACACCTTC	CASSLPGQANYGYTF	TRBD1	TRBV19	.	TRBJ1-2
TGTGCCAGCAGTGCTCTAGCGGGAGTAGGCACAGATACGCAGTATTTT	CASSALAGVGTDTQYF	TRBD2	TRBV6-4	.	TRBJ2-3
TGTGCCAGCAGCCAGGCGGGACTAGCGAGTCACGAGCAGTACTTC	CASSQAGLASHEQYF	TRBD2	TRBV7-9	few	TRBJ2-7
TGCAGTGCTAGAGGGGGTGGGTCCCTACGGGGCACTGAAGCTTTCTTT	CSARGGGSLRGTEAFF	.	TRBV20-1	.	TRBJ1-1
TGTGCCAGCAGCCAAGATATTTGGACAGGCTACACCTTC	CASSQDIWTGYTF	.	TRBV14	few	TRBJ1-2